The 18 T cell receptor beta chains listed next were all sequenced from one sample in a study of graft-versus-host responses after intestinal transplantation. These TCRs' antigens remain unknown. Repertoires were generated with immunoSEQ multiplex PCR, while TCRdb's copy carries only in-frame clones and drops some. The profile shows 70,000 to 75,000 clones, 70% to 90% of them singletons. The sample consisted of unstimulated CD8+ T cells sorted from spleen or lymph node cells, taken before intestinal transplant. The receptors were gathered from a human donor who received an intestinal transplant.

The V gene is TRBV10-2, the J gene TRBJ2-1; TRBD1 aligns across 9 bases. Germline loops: CDR1 WSHSY, CDR2 SAAADI. The CDR3 sequence is 16 residues long. V lost 7 bases and J lost 4; bases outside the gene matches: 11. CDR3 sequence (DNA): TGCGCCAGCACCCATACGGACAGGGGCTGGTACAATGAGCAGTTCTTC. Encoded protein: CASTHTDRGWYNEQFF.

This rearrangement joins TRBV5-1 to TRBJ2-3, with D perhaps matching TRBD1 (6 bases). Germline CDR1 SGHRS, CDR2 YFSETQ. The V gene lost 0 bases and the J gene lost 0 bases, with 20 bases spanning the gap. The CDR3 extends over 19 amino acids. CDR3 amino acids: CASSLVGQSYFFSTDTQYF. CDR3 DNA sequence: TGCGCCAGCAGCTTGGTAGGACAGAGCTACTTTTTTAGCACAGATACGCAGTATTTT.

The chain links TRBV6-1 to TRBJ2-6, with TRBD2 matching 8 bases. This CDR3 region has 16 residues. Germline CDR1 MNHNS, CDR2 SASEGT. After removal of 0 bases from V and 3 bases from J, the junction contained 1 base not matched to a gene. CDR3 bases: TGTGCCAGCAGTGAAGCTAGCGGGGATGGGGCCAACGTCCTGACTTTC. Translation: CASSEASGDGANVLTF.

The chain employs TRBV6-1 and TRBJ1-2; no definite D call. This CDR3 has 14 residues. The germline V gene has CDR1 MNHNS and CDR2 SASEGT. V lost 1 base and J 7 bases, leaving 13 bases between the germline ends. CDR3 in amino acids: CASSEGRFYGGYTF. The CDR3 DNA sequence: TGTGCCAGCAGTGAAGGCAGGTTCTATGGTGGCTACACCTTC.

The V call is TRBV5-1, the J call TRBJ2-2, with 9 bases lining up with TRBD2. V was clipped by 3 bases and J by 8 bases; unmatched bases: 23. This CDR3 is built from 20 residues. CDR1 and CDR2 from the germline V gene are SGHRS and YFSETQ. CDR3 coding DNA: TGCGCCAGCAGCTACCTCGGGGAGCGGGAGGATACGATTCTAAAAGGGGAGCTGTTTTTT. This translates into CASSYLGEREDTILKGELFF.

V usage is TRBV19 and J usage is TRBJ1-2; 7 bases are shared with TRBD1. The CDR3 has 20 residues. Germline trimming cut 5 bases from V and 1 base from J; bases unmatched to any gene: 22. Germline assignment: CDR1 LNHDA and CDR2 SQIVND (reference sequence). In nucleotides, the CDR3 is TGTGCCAGTAGTGGGGGGATATGGAGATATCGGGACAGAATTAACTATGGCTACACCTTC. This sequence encodes CASSGGIWRYRDRINYGYTF.

The chain has TRBV6-1 and TRBJ2-3; D unresolved. This CDR3 is built from 14 residues. The V and J ends lost 8 bases and 2 bases respectively, with 14 bases between them. The V gene's germline CDR1 is MNHNS and CDR2 SASEGT. CDR3 coding DNA: TGTGCCAGCGTGGGTGGGCCCCTCACAGATACGCAGTATTTT. Translation: CASVGGPLTDTQYF.

A single count supports this clone. V usage is TRBV10-1 and J usage is TRBJ2-1; D is unclear. V was clipped by 2 bases and J by 2 bases, with 10 bases between them. CDR1 and CDR2 from the germline V gene are WNHNN and SYGVQD (reference sequence). The CDR3 covers 15 residues. The CDR3 sequence: CASSEGRPTYNEQFF. Written as DNA, the CDR3 is TGCGCCAGCAGTGAGGGGCGTCCGACCTACAATGAGCAGTTCTTC.

On this clone itself: The sample contains more than one DNA sequence encoding this CDR3. The V gene is TRBV10-1, the J gene TRBJ1-6, with D possibly matching TRBD1 (5 bases). Between the trimmed V and J ends, which lost 10 bases and 10 bases, there was a span of 23 bases. Per germline, CDR1 WNHNN and CDR2 SYGVQD (reference sequence). This CDR3 spans 15 amino acids. CDR3 coding DNA: TGCGCCACCTCTCCCCCAGGGAGGGAGATCTCACCCCTCCACTTT. It is translated as CATSPPGREISPLHF.

The chain links TRBV7-9 to TRBJ2-1; no firm D call. The germline V gene has CDR1 SEHNR and CDR2 FQNEAQ (reference sequence). Trimming pared 5 bases from V and 2 bases from J, leaving 13 bases between. The CDR3 extends over 15 amino acids. The CDR3 sequence is CASSVKAVTYNEQFF. In DNA, the CDR3 is TGTGCCAGCAGCGTCAAAGCCGTTACCTACAATGAGCAGTTCTTC.

The gene calls are TRBV7-6 and TRBJ1-5; D is unresolved. This CDR3 is built from 13 residues. Trimming left V 1 base short and J 5 bases short, with 6 bases between. Germline values: CDR1 SGHVS, CDR2 FNYEAQ. For the CDR3, the DNA is TGTGCCAGCAGCTTAGTTCGAGATCAGCCCCAGCATTTT. This gives the protein CASSLVRDQPQHF.

This clone was found a few times. CDR3 amino acids: CASQQGEFPYEQYF. The CDR3, as DNA: TGTGCCAGTCAACAGGGTGAATTCCCCTACGAGCAGTACTTC. The chain is built from TRBV19 and TRBJ2-7; D possibly corresponds to TRBD1 (6 bases). CDR1 is LNHDA, CDR2 SQIVND, per germline (reference sequence). Trimming removed 8 bases at V and 2 bases at J, with 16 bases between. The CDR3 has 14 residues.

This clone was seen just once. The J gene is TRBJ2-3, the V gene TRBV27; D is possibly TRBD2 (6 bases). The CDR3 spans 17 residues. V lost 5 bases and J 1 base, leaving 19 bases between the germline ends. Germline values: CDR1 MNHEY, CDR2 SMNVEV (reference sequence). CDR3 DNA: TGTGCCAGCAGTCGCTGGGCCGAGGGAGGTCGCACAGATACGCAGTATTTT. It specifies CASSRWAEGGRTDTQYF.

The V gene is TRBV5-1, the J gene TRBJ2-7; 14 nucleotides agree with TRBD2. In germline, CDR1 is SGHRS, CDR2 YFSETQ. The length of the CDR3 is 14 residues. The J segment lost 7 bases and the V segment lost 0 bases, leaving 0 bases of the junction unmatched. The CDR3 coding sequence is TGCGCCAGCAGCTTGGGACTAGCGGGGGGGGAGCAGTACTTC. This sequence encodes CASSLGLAGGEQYF.

V usage is TRBV25-1 and J usage is TRBJ2-1; TRBD2 is a possible D gene (5 bases). Germline CDR1 MGHDK, CDR2 SYGVNS. Deletions cut 1 base from V and 5 bases from J, with 9 bases between. The CDR3 loop spans 14 amino acids. For the CDR3, the DNA is TGTGCCAGCAGTGAATTTGCGGGCAACAATGAGCAGTTCTTC. Amino acid sequence: CASSEFAGNNEQFF. The full variable domain, its missing parts supplied by reference TRBV25-1 and TRBJ2-1, is EADIYQTPRYLVIGTGKKITLECSQTMGHDKMYWYQQDPGMELHLIHYSYGVNSTEKGDLSSESTVSRIRTEHFPLTLESARPSHTSQYLCASSEFAGNNEQFFGPGTRLTVL.

The chain's CDR3 is CASSLNRGQGYTF. CDR3 DNA: TGTGCCAGCAGCTTAAACAGGGGGCAAGGCTACACCTTC. This chain links TRBV11-2 with TRBJ1-2; 9 bases are shared with TRBD1. Trimming took 2 bases from V and 8 from J; bases not matched to a gene: 3. Germline V gene lookup returns CDR1 SGHAT and CDR2 FQNNGV. This CDR3 region has 13 residues.

This CDR3 is CASSQTGGSYEQYF. Written as DNA, the CDR3 is TGCGCCAGCTCCCAAACAGGGGGGTCCTACGAGCAGTACTTC. This rearrangement joins TRBV5-1 to TRBJ2-7; 8 bases agree with TRBD1. J gave up 1 base and V 7 bases, and 7 bases lay outside the gene matches. Looked up from germline, CDR1 is SGHRS and CDR2 is YFSETQ. The CDR3 contains 14 residues.

The chain couples TRBV7-2 to TRBJ2-1, with 10 positions matching TRBD1. CDR3 length equals 16 residues. CDR1 and CDR2 from the germline V gene are SGHTA and FQGNSA. With V trimmed by 2 bases and J by 9 bases, 10 bases remained unmatched. CDR3 sequence (DNA): TGTGCCAGCAGCTTATCCCCGACAGGGGGCCCGGCTGAGCAGTTCTTC. Its protein product is CASSLSPTGGPAEQFF.